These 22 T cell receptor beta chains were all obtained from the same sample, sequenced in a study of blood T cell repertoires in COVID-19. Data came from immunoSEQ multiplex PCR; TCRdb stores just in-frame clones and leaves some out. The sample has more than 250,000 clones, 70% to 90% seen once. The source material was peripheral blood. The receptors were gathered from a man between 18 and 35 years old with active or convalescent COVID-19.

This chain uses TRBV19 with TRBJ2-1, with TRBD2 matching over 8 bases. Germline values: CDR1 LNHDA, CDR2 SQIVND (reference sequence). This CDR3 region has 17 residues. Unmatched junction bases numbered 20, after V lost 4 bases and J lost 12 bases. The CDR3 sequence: CASSTPLSRGGTMRQFF. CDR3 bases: TGTGCCAGTAGTACCCCTCTGTCCCGGGGGGGAACAATGAGGCAGTTCTTC.

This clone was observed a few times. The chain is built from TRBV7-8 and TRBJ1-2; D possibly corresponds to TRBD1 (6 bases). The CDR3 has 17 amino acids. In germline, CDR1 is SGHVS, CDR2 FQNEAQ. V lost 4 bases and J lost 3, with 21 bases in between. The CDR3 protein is CASSSLALRTEYYGYTF. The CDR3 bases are TGTGCCAGCAGCTCCCTCGCCCTCCGGACAGAATACTATGGCTACACCTTC.

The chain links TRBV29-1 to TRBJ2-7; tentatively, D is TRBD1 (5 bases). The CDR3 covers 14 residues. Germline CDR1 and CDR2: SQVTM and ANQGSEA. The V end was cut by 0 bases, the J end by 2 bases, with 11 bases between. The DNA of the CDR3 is TGCAGCGTTGAAGATCTTCAGGGAACCTACGAGCAGTACTTC. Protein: CSVEDLQGTYEQYF.

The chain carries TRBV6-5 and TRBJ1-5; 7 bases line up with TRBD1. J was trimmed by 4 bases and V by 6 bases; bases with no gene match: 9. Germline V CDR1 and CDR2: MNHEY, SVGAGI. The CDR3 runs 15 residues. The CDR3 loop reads CASRDGTALNQPQHF. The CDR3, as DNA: TGTGCCAGCAGGGACGGGACAGCTTTAAATCAGCCCCAGCATTTT.

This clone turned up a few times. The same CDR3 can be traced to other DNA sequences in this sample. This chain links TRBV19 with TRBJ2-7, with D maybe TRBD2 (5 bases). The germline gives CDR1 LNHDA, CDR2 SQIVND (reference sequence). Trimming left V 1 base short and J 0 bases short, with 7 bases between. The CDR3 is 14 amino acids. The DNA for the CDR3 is TGTGCCAGTAGTATAGTTGGGAGCTCCTACGAGCAGTACTTC. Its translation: CASSIVGSSYEQYF.

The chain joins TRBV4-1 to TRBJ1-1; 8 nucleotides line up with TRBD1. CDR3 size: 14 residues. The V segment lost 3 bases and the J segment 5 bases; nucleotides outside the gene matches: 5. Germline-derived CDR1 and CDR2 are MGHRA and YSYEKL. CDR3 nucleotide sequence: TGCGCCAGCAGCCACGGACAGGGTTGGACTGAAGCTTTCTTT. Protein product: CASSHGQGWTEAFF.

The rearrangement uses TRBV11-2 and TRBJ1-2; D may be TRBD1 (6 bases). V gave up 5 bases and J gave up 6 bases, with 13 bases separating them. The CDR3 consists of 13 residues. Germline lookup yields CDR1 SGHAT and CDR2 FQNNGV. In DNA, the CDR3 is TGTGCCAGCAGCCTAGTCAGGGGCGATGGCTACACCTTC. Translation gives CASSLVRGDGYTF.

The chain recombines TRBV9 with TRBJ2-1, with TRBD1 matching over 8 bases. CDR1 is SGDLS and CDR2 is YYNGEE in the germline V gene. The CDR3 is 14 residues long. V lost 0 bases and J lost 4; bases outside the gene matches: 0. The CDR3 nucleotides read TGTGCCAGCAGCGTAGGGACAGGGTACAATGAGCAGTTCTTC. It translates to CASSVGTGYNEQFF.

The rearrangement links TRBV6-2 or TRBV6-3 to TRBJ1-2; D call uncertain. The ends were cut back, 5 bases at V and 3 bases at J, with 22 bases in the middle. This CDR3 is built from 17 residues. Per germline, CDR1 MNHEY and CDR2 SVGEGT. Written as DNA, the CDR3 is TGTGCCAGCAGTACCACCCGTTCAGGAGGCTTCCACTATGGCTACACCTTC. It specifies CASSTTRSGGFHYGYTF.

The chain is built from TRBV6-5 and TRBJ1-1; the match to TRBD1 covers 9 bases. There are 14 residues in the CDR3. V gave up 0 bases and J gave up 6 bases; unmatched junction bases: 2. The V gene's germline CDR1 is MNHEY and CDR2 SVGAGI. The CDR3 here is CASSYSYRGPEAFF. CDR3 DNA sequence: TGTGCCAGCAGTTACTCGTACAGGGGGCCTGAAGCTTTCTTT.

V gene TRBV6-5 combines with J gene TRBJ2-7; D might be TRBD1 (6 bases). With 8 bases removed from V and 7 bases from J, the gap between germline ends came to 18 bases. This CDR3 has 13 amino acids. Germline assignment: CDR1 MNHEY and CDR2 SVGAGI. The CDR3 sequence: CASESSGAREQYF. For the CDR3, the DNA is TGTGCCAGCGAGTCATCAGGGGCGCGGGAGCAGTACTTC.

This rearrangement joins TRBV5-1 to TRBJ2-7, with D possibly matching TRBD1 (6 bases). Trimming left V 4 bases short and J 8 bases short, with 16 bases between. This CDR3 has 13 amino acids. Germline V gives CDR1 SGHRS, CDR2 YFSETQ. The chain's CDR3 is CASSPTTGRQQYF. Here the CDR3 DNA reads TGCGCCAGCAGCCCTACGACAGGCCGCCAGCAGTACTTC.

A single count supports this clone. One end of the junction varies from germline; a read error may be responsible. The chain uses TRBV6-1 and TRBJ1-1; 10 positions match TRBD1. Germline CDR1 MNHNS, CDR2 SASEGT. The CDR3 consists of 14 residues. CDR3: CASNEPGQGRMAFF. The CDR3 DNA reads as TGTGCCAGCAATGAACCGGGACAGGGGAGAATGGCTTTCTTT.

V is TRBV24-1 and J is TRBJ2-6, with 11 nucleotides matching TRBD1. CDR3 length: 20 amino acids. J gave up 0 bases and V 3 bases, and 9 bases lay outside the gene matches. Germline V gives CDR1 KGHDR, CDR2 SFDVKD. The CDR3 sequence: CATSDVAPGQGVSGANVLTF. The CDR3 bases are TGTGCCACCAGTGATGTAGCCCCGGGACAGGGGGTCTCTGGGGCCAACGTCCTGACTTTC.

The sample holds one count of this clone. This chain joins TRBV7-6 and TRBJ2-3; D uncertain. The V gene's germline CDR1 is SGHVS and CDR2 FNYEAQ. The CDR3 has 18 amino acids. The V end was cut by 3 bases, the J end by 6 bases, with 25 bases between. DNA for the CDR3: TGTGCCAGCAGCTTTTTTTCGCTCCCACCGAACTCTGTGGATACGCAGTATTTT. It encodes CASSFFSLPPNSVDTQYF.

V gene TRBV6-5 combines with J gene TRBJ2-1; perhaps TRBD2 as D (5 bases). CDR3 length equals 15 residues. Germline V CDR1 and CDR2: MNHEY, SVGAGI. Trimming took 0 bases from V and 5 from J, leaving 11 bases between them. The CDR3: CASSYSWAGNNEQFF. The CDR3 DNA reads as TGTGCCAGCAGTTACTCCTGGGCCGGGAACAATGAGCAGTTCTTC.

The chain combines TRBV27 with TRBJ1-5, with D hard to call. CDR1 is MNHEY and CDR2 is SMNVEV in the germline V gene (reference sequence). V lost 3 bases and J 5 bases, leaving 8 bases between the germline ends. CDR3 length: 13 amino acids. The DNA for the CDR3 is TGTGCCAGCAGTTTGGAGTTTGATCAGCCCCAGCATTTT. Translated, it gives CASSLEFDQPQHF.

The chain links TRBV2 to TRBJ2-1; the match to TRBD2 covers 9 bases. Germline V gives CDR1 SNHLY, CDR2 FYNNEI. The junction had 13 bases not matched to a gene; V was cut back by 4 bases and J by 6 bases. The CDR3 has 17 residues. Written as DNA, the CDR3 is TGTGCCAGCAGTGGGCTGGTACTAGCGGGCGGATTCAATGAGCAGTTCTTC. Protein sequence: CASSGLVLAGGFNEQFF.

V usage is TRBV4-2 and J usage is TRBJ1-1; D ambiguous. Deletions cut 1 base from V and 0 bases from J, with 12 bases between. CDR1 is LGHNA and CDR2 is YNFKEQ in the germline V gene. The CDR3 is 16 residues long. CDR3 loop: CASSQAFGTVNTEAFF. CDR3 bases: TGTGCCAGCAGCCAAGCCTTCGGTACAGTGAACACTGAAGCTTTCTTT.

CDR3 loop: CASSPRGGRADTQYF. CDR3 DNA sequence: TGTGCCAGCAGTCCGCGGGGGGGCCGTGCAGATACGCAGTATTTT. This sequence joins TRBV27 and TRBJ2-3; 9 bases are a match to TRBD2. Germline assignment: CDR1 MNHEY and CDR2 SMNVEV (reference sequence). The CDR3 runs 15 residues. Trimming removed 5 bases from V and 4 bases from J; junction bases left unmatched: 7.

Here the CDR3 DNA reads TGTGCCAGCAGTGAAGCGAGGGGGACACCTAATTCACCCCTCCACTTT. This codes for CASSEARGTPNSPLHF. The chain has TRBV6-1 and TRBJ1-6; D might be TRBD1 (6 bases). The V end lost 0 bases, the J end lost 6 bases, and 12 bases lay between the germline ends. Germline V gene lookup returns CDR1 MNHNS and CDR2 SASEGT. CDR3 length equals 16 residues.

The CDR3 nucleotides read TGCGCCAGCAGCACCCGGGACACAGAGCAGTATTTT. It translates to CASSTRDTEQYF. The chain links TRBV5-1 to TRBJ2-3, with D perhaps TRBD1 (6 bases). This CDR3 spans 12 amino acids. V was cut by 4 bases and J by 11 bases, with 14 bases left in between. From germline, CDR1 is SGHRS and CDR2 YFSETQ.